This TCR beta chain was observed in a study of lymphopenia after photon versus proton radiotherapy. V lost 6 bases to trimming and J lost 7 bases, with 13 bases between them. Germline assignment: CDR1 MNHEY and CDR2 SVGAGI. The CDR3 has 14 amino acids. Data came from immunoSEQ multiplex PCR; TCRdb stores just in-frame clones and leaves some out. The sample carries tens of thousands of clones, about four fifths recorded once. The chain uses TRBV6-5 and TRBJ1-6; possible D gene TRBD1, 5 bases. The TCR sequence derives from a woman in her 70s with pancreatic cancer. Sample: peripheral blood, taken from a patient treated with proton-based radiotherapy. Here the CDR3 reads CASRLRVRNSPLHF. The DNA of the CDR3 is TGTGCCAGCAGACTCAGGGTTCGGAATTCACCCCTCCACTTT.